The next 10 T cell receptor beta chains were all read from a single sample in a study of Ad26.COV2.S vaccination and SARS-CoV-2 variants. Generated by immunoSEQ multiplex PCR, the TCRdb table keeps only in-frame clones and is missing some. The data hold under 400,000 clones, with roughly 84% observed a single time. Sample treatment: over 15 received Ad26.COV2.S at low or high dose, single or two shots; about 5 received placebo; per-sample allocation not given. Specimens were obtained on day 63 following the first vaccine or placebo injection. The sequences come from peripheral blood, collected in a trial of Ad26.COV2.S vaccine versus placebo. The origin of the receptors is a person aged 18-65 years who received the Ad26.COV2.S COVID-19 vaccine or a placebo.

The chain is built from TRBV4-3 and TRBJ1-4; perhaps TRBD1 as D (5 bases). V was shortened by 4 bases and J by 4 bases, with 16 bases between the two germline ends. CDR1 and CDR2 (germline): LGHNA, YSLEER. The length of the CDR3 is 16 residues. The CDR3 DNA follows: TGCGCCAGCAGCCGTAGGATCGGGGGGTATAATGAAAAACTGTTTTTT. It encodes CASSRRIGGYNEKLFF.

This chain connects TRBV2 to TRBJ1-1; possibly TRBD1 for D (5 bases). V dropped 8 bases and J dropped 5 bases, with 15 bases sitting between them. Germline CDR1 is SNHLY and CDR2 is FYNNEI. The CDR3 length is 13 residues. CDR3 coding DNA: TGTGCCAGCCAAGACAGTATTGGGACTGAAGCTTTCTTT. Residues: CASQDSIGTEAFF.

The V and J genes are TRBV3-1 (or the pseudogene TRBV3-2) and TRBJ2-2; D ambiguous. The CDR3 has 14 amino acids. Trimming stripped 0 bases from V and 9 bases from J, with 11 bases between. Germline lookup yields CDR1 LGHDT and CDR2 YNNKEL (reference sequence). The CDR3 bases are TGTGCCAGCAGCCAAGATTCGACAAGGCGGGAGCTGTTTTTT. This codes for CASSQDSTRRELFF.

In this sample, this clone turned up a few times. This chain links TRBV6-1 with TRBJ1-5; D is perhaps TRBD1 (6 bases). V was pared by 1 base and J by 0 bases, with 13 bases between. Germline CDR1 and CDR2: MNHNS and SASEGT. The CDR3 is 17 amino acids. CDR3 loop: CASSEVGQIYSNQPQHF. CDR3 in DNA: TGTGCCAGCAGTGAAGTAGGACAGATTTATAGCAATCAGCCCCAGCATTTT.

The chain carries TRBV9 and TRBJ2-2; D gene uncertain. The CDR3 totals 12 residues. V lost 0 bases to trimming and J lost 7 bases, with 4 bases between them. Germline V lookup: CDR1 SGDLS, CDR2 YYNGEE. The CDR3: CASSVGHGELFF. The CDR3 nucleotides are TGTGCCAGCAGCGTAGGTCACGGGGAGCTGTTTTTT.

This sequence joins TRBV6-2 or TRBV6-3 and TRBJ1-2; D unresolved. Germline V gene sequence: CDR1 MNHEY, CDR2 SVGEGT. CDR3 length: 12 residues. V was pared by 5 bases and J by 4 bases, with 8 bases between. CDR3 in DNA: TGTGCCAGCAGTGGAGGGATCTATGGCTACACCTTC. It encodes CASSGGIYGYTF.

The V call is TRBV4-2, the J call TRBJ2-5; D possibly matches TRBD1 or TRBD2 (6 bases each). Trimming left V 0 bases short and J 2 bases short, with 19 bases between. The germline gives CDR1 LGHNA, CDR2 YNFKEQ. The CDR3 spans 18 residues. CDR3 in amino acids: CASSQDRGLGAPQETQYF. The DNA for the CDR3 is TGTGCCAGCAGCCAAGATCGGGGGCTAGGGGCCCCACAAGAGACCCAGTACTTC.

The rearrangement joins TRBV29-1 to TRBJ2-7; 7 nucleotides match TRBD2. Germline loops: CDR1 SQVTM, CDR2 ANQGSEA. The ends lost 0 bases at V and 4 bases at J; junction bases unmatched: 3. There are 13 residues in the CDR3. In nucleotides, the CDR3 is TGCAGCGTTGAAGAGGGGGGGAGGTACGAGCAGTACTTC. Protein: CSVEEGGRYEQYF.

The rearrangement links TRBV11-2 to TRBJ1-2; D unclear. The ends were cut back, 0 bases at V and 0 bases at J, with 8 bases in the middle. CDR1 is SGHAT and CDR2 is FQNNGV in the germline V gene. This CDR3 comprises 15 residues. Here the CDR3 reads CASSLERVSNYGYTF. The CDR3 DNA is TGTGCCAGCAGCTTAGAACGGGTGTCTAACTATGGCTACACCTTC.

The chain couples TRBV19 to TRBJ1-1; D call uncertain. CDR3 length equals 13 residues. V was clipped by 7 bases and J by 8 bases, with 17 bases between them. The germline V gene has CDR1 LNHDA and CDR2 SQIVND (reference sequence). The CDR3 DNA is TGTGCCAGTACCCCAAATTCCATAGGAGAAGCTTTCTTT. Its translation: CASTPNSIGEAFF.